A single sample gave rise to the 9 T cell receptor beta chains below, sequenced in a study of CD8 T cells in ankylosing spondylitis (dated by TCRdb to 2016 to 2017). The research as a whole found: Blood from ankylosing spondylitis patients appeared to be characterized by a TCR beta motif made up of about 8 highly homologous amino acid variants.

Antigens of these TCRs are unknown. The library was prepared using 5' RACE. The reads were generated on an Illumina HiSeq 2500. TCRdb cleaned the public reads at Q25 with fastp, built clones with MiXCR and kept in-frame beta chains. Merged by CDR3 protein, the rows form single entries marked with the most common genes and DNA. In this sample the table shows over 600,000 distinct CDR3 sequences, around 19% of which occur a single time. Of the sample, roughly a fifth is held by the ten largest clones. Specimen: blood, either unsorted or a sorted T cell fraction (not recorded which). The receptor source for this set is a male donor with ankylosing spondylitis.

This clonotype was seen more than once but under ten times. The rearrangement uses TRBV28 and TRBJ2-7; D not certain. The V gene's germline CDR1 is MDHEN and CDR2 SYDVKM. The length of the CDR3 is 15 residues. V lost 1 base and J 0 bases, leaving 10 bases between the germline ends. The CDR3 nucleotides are TGTGCCAGCAGTTTATCCGCGCAGGACTCCTACGAGCAGTACTTC. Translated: CASSLSAQDSYEQYF.

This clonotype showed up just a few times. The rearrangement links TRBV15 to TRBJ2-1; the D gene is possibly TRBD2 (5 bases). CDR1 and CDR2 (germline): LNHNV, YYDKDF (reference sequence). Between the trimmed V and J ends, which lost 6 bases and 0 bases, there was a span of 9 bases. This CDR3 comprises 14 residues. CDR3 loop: CATRDFLSYNEQFF. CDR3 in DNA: TGTGCCACCAGGGACTTCCTCTCCTACAATGAGCAGTTCTTC. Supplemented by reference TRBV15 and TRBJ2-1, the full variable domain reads DAMVIQNPRYQVTQFGKPVTLSCSQTLNHNVMYWYQQKSSQAPKLLFHYYDKDFNNEADTPDNFQSRRPNTSFCFLDIRSPGLGDTAMYLCATRDFLSYNEQFFGPGTRLTVL.

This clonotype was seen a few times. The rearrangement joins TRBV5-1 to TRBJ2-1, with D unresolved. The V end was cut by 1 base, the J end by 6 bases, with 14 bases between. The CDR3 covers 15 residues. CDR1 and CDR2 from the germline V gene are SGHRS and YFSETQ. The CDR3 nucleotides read TGCGCCAGCAGCTTGAGAACGGACCTACTCAATGAGCAGTTCTTC. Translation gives CASSLRTDLLNEQFF.

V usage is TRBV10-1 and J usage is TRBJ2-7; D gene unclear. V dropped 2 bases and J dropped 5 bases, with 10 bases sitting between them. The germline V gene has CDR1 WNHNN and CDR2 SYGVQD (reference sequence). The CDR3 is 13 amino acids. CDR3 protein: CASSETIIHEQYF. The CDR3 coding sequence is TGCGCCAGCAGTGAGACGATCATACACGAGCAGTACTTC.

As DNA, the CDR3 is TGTGCCAGCAGTTTCCTGGCCTCCTACAATGAGCAGTTCTTC. Its translation: CASSFLASYNEQFF. V and J are TRBV12-3 or TRBV12-4 and TRBJ2-1, with D unresolved. This CDR3 has 14 amino acids. The V and J ends lost 3 bases and 0 bases respectively, with 6 bases between them.

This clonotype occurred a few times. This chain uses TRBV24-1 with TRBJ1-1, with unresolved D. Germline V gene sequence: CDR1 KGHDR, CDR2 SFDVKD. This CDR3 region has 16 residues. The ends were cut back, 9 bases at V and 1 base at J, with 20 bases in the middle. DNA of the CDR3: TGTGCCACCTTCGGCGGCGCGGGAGTATGGAACACTGAAGCTTTCTTT. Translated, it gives CATFGGAGVWNTEAFF.

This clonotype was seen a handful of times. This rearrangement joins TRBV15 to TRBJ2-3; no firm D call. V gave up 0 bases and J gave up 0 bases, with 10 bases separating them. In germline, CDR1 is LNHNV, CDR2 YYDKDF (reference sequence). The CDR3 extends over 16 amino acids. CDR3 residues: CATSRDQSPSTDTQYF. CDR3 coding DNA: TGTGCCACCAGCAGAGATCAGAGTCCTAGCACAGATACGCAGTATTTT.

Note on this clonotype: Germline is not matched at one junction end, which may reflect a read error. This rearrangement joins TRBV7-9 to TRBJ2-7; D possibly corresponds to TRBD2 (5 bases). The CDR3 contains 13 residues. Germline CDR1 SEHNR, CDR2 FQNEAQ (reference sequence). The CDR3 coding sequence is TGTGCCAGCAGGCGGGTCCCTGAGGACGAGCAGTGCTTC. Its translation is CASRRVPEDEQCF.

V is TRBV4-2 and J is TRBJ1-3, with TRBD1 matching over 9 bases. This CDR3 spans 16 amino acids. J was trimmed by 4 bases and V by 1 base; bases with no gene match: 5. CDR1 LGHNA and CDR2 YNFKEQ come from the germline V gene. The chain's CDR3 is CASSQGYRGRGNTIYF. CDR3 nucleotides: TGTGCCAGCAGCCAAGGGTACAGGGGGCGAGGAAACACCATATATTTT.